A single sample is the source of the 17 T cell receptor beta chains below, sequenced in a study of blood T cell repertoires in COVID-19. Generated by immunoSEQ multiplex PCR, the TCRdb table keeps only in-frame clones and is missing some. The sample records a few hundred thousand clones, about 90% being singletons. Sequenced material: PBMCs or T cells enriched from blood (not recorded which). The source is a young woman who had recovered from COVID-19.

V is TRBV5-4 and J is TRBJ1-2; 9 nucleotides match TRBD1. This CDR3 comprises 12 residues. Germline lookup yields CDR1 SGHNT and CDR2 YYREEE (reference sequence). V was pared by 7 bases and J by 7 bases, with 5 bases of the junction left unmatched. The CDR3 DNA reads TGTGCCAGCGGACAGGGGATTTCTGGCTACACCTTC. Protein: CASGQGISGYTF.

This chain uses TRBV28 with TRBJ1-2; 7 nucleotides match TRBD1. In germline, CDR1 is MDHEN, CDR2 SYDVKM. There are 14 residues in the CDR3. The V and J ends lost 3 bases and 3 bases, in that order; junction bases with no gene match: 4. The CDR3 protein is CASSLPGQDYGYTF. CDR3 bases: TGTGCCAGCAGTTTGCCAGGACAGGACTATGGCTACACCTTC.

This clone has only one observation. The chain is built from TRBV9 and TRBJ2-1, with 7 bases that match TRBD1. V dropped 5 bases and J dropped 9; count of bases not matched to a gene: 17. Germline values: CDR1 SGDLS, CDR2 YYNGEE. This CDR3 is 16 amino acids long. CDR3 DNA: TGTGCCAGCAGTAAACAGACAGGGAAGTCGTGGGGTGAGCAGTTCTTC. It yields the protein CASSKQTGKSWGEQFF.

The chain employs TRBV28 and TRBJ1-2; no definite D call. The V end was cut by 2 bases, the J end by 6 bases, with 10 bases between. Germline-derived CDR1 and CDR2 are MDHEN and SYDVKM. The CDR3 spans 13 residues. Here the CDR3 reads CASSLPGFDGYTF. The CDR3 nucleotides are TGTGCCAGCAGTTTACCGGGGTTTGATGGCTACACCTTC.

The rearrangement uses TRBV5-4 and TRBJ2-7; D call uncertain. The CDR3 is 15 amino acids. V was trimmed by 0 bases and J by 0 bases, leaving 10 bases between them. Germline-derived CDR1 and CDR2 are SGHNT and YYREEE (reference sequence). CDR3 coding DNA: TGTGCCAGCAGCTTGGACAGATTGAGCTCCTACGAGCAGTACTTC. Translation gives CASSLDRLSSYEQYF.

V gene TRBV30 combines with J gene TRBJ1-2; no definite D call. Per the germline V gene, CDR1 is GTSNPN and CDR2 is SVGIG (reference sequence). Trimming removed 0 bases from V and 8 bases from J, with 10 bases in between. This CDR3 has 12 amino acids. CDR3 sequence (DNA): TGTGCCTGGAGTGTAAGTCCAGCGGGCTACACCTTC. The encoded protein is CAWSVSPAGYTF.

The genes are TRBV5-1 and TRBJ2-5; 10 nucleotides align to TRBD1. The CDR3 totals 15 residues. CDR1 and CDR2 from the germline V gene are SGHRS and YFSETQ. The J segment lost 1 base and the V segment lost 3 bases, leaving 3 bases of the junction unmatched. The CDR3 spells CASSSGQGFQETQYF. The CDR3 DNA is TGCGCCAGCAGCTCGGGACAGGGGTTCCAAGAGACCCAGTACTTC.

The chain employs TRBV15 and TRBJ2-3; a weak D match, TRBD1 (6 bases). Germline assignment: CDR1 LNHNV and CDR2 YYDKDF (reference sequence). This CDR3 is built from 16 residues. V was pared by 6 bases and J by 4 bases, with 20 bases between. Here the CDR3 DNA reads TGTGCCACCAGGCCCGAGGGCCTTGCAGGGGCAGATACGCAGTATTTT. It translates to CATRPEGLAGADTQYF.

In this sample, this clone turned up once. This specimen includes other DNA sequences encoding the same CDR3. J is TRBJ1-2 and V is TRBV3-1 (or the pseudogene TRBV3-2); the D is unclear. CDR1 is LGHDT, CDR2 YNNKEL, per germline (reference sequence). Trimming took 1 base from V and 0 from J, leaving 6 bases between them. CDR3 length: 14 amino acids. The CDR3 sequence is CASSQAGANYGYTF. The CDR3 bases are TGTGCCAGCAGCCAAGCAGGCGCTAACTATGGCTACACCTTC.

The gene calls are TRBV19 and TRBJ1-5; D perhaps matches TRBD1 (5 bases). The CDR3 runs 23 residues. The V and J ends lost 0 bases and 0 bases respectively, with 30 bases between them. Germline assignment: CDR1 LNHDA and CDR2 SQIVND (reference sequence). CDR3 DNA: TGTGCCAGTAGTATAGACCTGAGAGCTACGGGACCGAGCGGGGTTTATAGCAATCAGCCCCAGCATTTT. It specifies CASSIDLRATGPSGVYSNQPQHF.

The chain couples TRBV5-1 to TRBJ2-7, with 8 bases matching TRBD1. Germline V lookup: CDR1 SGHRS, CDR2 YFSETQ. Trimming took 4 bases from V and 5 from J; bases not matched to a gene: 5. The CDR3 extends over 13 amino acids. The CDR3 nucleotides are TGCGCCAGCAGCCCGAGACAGGGGAACGAGCAGTACTTC. Protein sequence: CASSPRQGNEQYF.

This clone was seen once. The genes are TRBV7-7 and TRBJ2-1; TRBD2 aligns across 9 bases. CDR1 and CDR2 (germline): SSHAT, FNYEAQ (reference sequence). This CDR3 has 16 residues. The V segment lost 1 base and the J segment 7 bases; nucleotides outside the gene matches: 8. CDR3 DNA: TGTGCCAGCAGCTTAGGAGGCGGGGGGGCGGCGAATGAGCAGTTCTTC. It specifies CASSLGGGGAANEQFF.

V usage is TRBV6-2 or TRBV6-3 and J usage is TRBJ2-7, with a weak D call TRBD1 (5 bases). Trimming left V 2 bases short and J 4 bases short, with 15 bases between. This CDR3 has 15 amino acids. CDR1 and CDR2 from the germline V gene are MNHEY and SVGEGT. CDR3 residues: CASSYVVRAMYEQYF. DNA for the CDR3: TGTGCCAGCAGTTACGTTGTCAGGGCGATGTACGAGCAGTACTTC.

The chain recombines TRBV4-1 with TRBJ2-1; 8 bases are a match to TRBD2. The length of the CDR3 is 16 residues. The V and J ends lost 3 bases and 7 bases, in that order; junction bases with no gene match: 11. Germline CDR1 reads MGHRA; CDR2 reads YSYEKL. The CDR3 nucleotides read TGCGCCAGCAGCCAGCGGACTAGCCTCCCGTGGAATGAGCAGTTCTTC. Its protein product is CASSQRTSLPWNEQFF.

The chain has TRBV19 and TRBJ1-2; D ambiguous. The CDR3 extends over 15 amino acids. The V end was cut by 1 base, the J end by 4 bases, with 13 bases between. Germline-derived CDR1 and CDR2 are LNHDA and SQIVND (reference sequence). The CDR3 DNA is TGTGCCAGTAGTATAGGCCTTGTCAGTGGCTATGGCTACACCTTC. This sequence encodes CASSIGLVSGYGYTF.

The V gene is TRBV11-2, the J gene TRBJ1-1; maybe TRBD1 (5 bases). Trimming took off 3 bases at V and 3 bases at J, with 14 bases between the two ends. Germline lookup yields CDR1 SGHAT and CDR2 FQNNGV. The CDR3 runs to 15 residues. Here the CDR3 reads CASSLGRGRDTEAFF. The CDR3 coding sequence is TGTGCCAGCAGCTTGGGTAGGGGTCGGGACACTGAAGCTTTCTTT.

V usage is TRBV14 and J usage is TRBJ1-6, with D possibly TRBD1 on 5 matching bases. Germline-derived CDR1 and CDR2 are SGHDN and FVKESK. The CDR3 is 17 residues long. V lost 1 base and J 6 bases, leaving 16 bases between the germline ends. Here the CDR3 reads CASSQVGWGLSNSPLHF. The CDR3 nucleotides are TGTGCCAGCAGCCAAGTGGGGTGGGGACTCTCTAATTCACCCCTCCACTTT.